These 16 T cell receptor beta chains came from one sample sequenced in a study of T cell responses to AZD1222 COVID-19 vaccine. Assay: immunoSEQ multiplex PCR; the TCRdb copy retains only in-frame clones and omits some. This table has approximately 120,000 clones, more than 85% appearing once. Here the sequenced sample was peripheral blood, taken on day 0 of AZD1222 vaccination. The receptor source for this set is an adult in good health.

The rearrangement joins TRBV7-2 to TRBJ1-5, with 7 nucleotides matching TRBD1. Germline V gene sequence: CDR1 SGHTA, CDR2 FQGNSA. The junction had 4 bases not matched to a gene; V was cut back by 4 bases and J by 4 bases. This CDR3 is built from 14 residues. CDR3 sequence: CASSSRTGNQPQHF. In DNA form, the CDR3 reads TGTGCCAGCAGCTCCCGGACAGGAAATCAGCCCCAGCATTTT. Together with reference TRBV7-2 and TRBJ1-5, the CDR3 gives the full variable domain: GAGVSQSPSNKVTEKGKDVELRCDPISGHTALYWYRQSLGQGLEFLIYFQGNSAPDKSGLPSDRFSAERTGGSVSTLTIQRTQQEDSAVYLCASSSRTGNQPQHFGDGTRLSIL.

The chain joins TRBV30 to TRBJ1-5, with 7 bases matching TRBD1. V lost 0 bases and J lost 7; bases outside the gene matches: 3. CDR3 length equals 13 residues. From germline, CDR1 is GTSNPN and CDR2 SVGIG (reference sequence). The CDR3 DNA is TGTGCCTGGAGTGTTCAGGGGGACCAGCCCCAGCATTTT. Translating gives CAWSVQGDQPQHF.

The chain couples TRBV7-8 to TRBJ2-7; the match to TRBD2 covers 13 bases. The germline CDR1 and CDR2 sequences are SGHVS and FQNEAQ. Losses at the gene ends were 5 bases for V and 7 bases for J; bases not matched to a gene: 8. The CDR3 runs to 15 residues. The CDR3 sequence is CASSPRTSGRGEQYF. As DNA, the CDR3 is TGTGCCAGCAGCCCTAGGACTAGCGGGAGAGGAGAGCAGTACTTC. Full variable domain (outside the CDR3, taken from reference TRBV7-8 and TRBJ2-7): GAGVSQSPRYKVAKRGQDVALRCDPISGHVSLFWYQQALGQGPEFLTYFQNEAQLDKSGLPSDRFFAERPEGSVSTLKIQRTQQEDSAVYLCASSPRTSGRGEQYFGPGTRLTVT.

The V and J genes are TRBV29-1 and TRBJ2-2, with 14 bases matching TRBD2. The CDR3 has 17 residues. Germline CDR1 and CDR2: SQVTM and ANQGSEA. J lost 1 base, V lost 7 bases, and 8 bases had no gene match. For the CDR3, the DNA is TGCAGCGGCCGACTAGCGGGAGGGCCTTTGAACACCGGGGAGCTGTTTTTT. It yields the protein CSGRLAGGPLNTGELFF.

The gene calls are TRBV19 and TRBJ1-2; 10 nucleotides agree with TRBD1. The CDR3 totals 18 residues. Germline CDR1 and CDR2: LNHDA and SQIVND (reference sequence). V lost 6 bases and J lost 4; bases outside the gene matches: 17. CDR3 amino acids: CASSSNPGTGVGSYGYTF. CDR3 in DNA: TGTGCCAGTAGCTCTAACCCCGGGACAGGGGTTGGGAGCTATGGCTACACCTTC.

The chain joins TRBV4-1 to TRBJ1-4; TRBD1 might be the D (5 bases). Germline V gives CDR1 MGHRA, CDR2 YSYEKL. V dropped 1 base and J dropped 8 bases, with 17 bases sitting between them. CDR3 length equals 16 residues. CDR3 sequence (DNA): TGCGCCAGCAGCCAAGTAGGTGGCAGGGAGAGGGAAAAACTGTTTTTT. Encoded protein: CASSQVGGREREKLFF.

This chain joins TRBV27 and TRBJ1-2; D is perhaps TRBD1 (6 bases). The CDR3 length is 12 residues. Germline CDR1 MNHEY, CDR2 SMNVEV (reference sequence). V lost 5 bases, J lost 7 bases, and 11 bases lay in between. The CDR3 nucleotides are TGTGCCAGCAGTGACAGGAGGGGTGGCTACACCTTC. Residues: CASSDRRGGYTF.

The V call is TRBV3-1 (or the pseudogene TRBV3-2), the J call TRBJ2-5; D possibly corresponds to TRBD2 (7 bases). This CDR3 region has 14 residues. Germline V CDR1 and CDR2: LGHDT, YNNKEL (reference sequence). Trimming took off 6 bases at V and 5 bases at J, with 16 bases between the two ends. The CDR3 here is CASREGGGEETQYF. The CDR3 region has the DNA TGTGCCAGCAGAGAAGGGGGAGGGGAGGAGACCCAGTACTTC.

This chain joins TRBV27 and TRBJ2-3; D gene unclear. Deletions cut 4 bases from V and 5 bases from J, with 7 bases between. This CDR3 spans 12 amino acids. Per germline, CDR1 MNHEY and CDR2 SMNVEV (reference sequence). The DNA of the CDR3 is TGTGCCAGCAGTTCAGCTTTAGATACGCAGTATTTT. Encoded protein: CASSSALDTQYF.

V gene TRBV9 combines with J gene TRBJ1-5; TRBD1 matches at 12 bases. From germline, CDR1 is SGDLS and CDR2 YYNGEE. CDR3 size: 16 residues. V trimming: 3 bases; J trimming: 4 bases; junction bases outside the gene matches: 5. CDR3 sequence (DNA): TGTGCCAGCAGCGCGGGGACAGGGGGCCGGAATCAGCCCCAGCATTTT. This gives the protein CASSAGTGGRNQPQHF.

V and J are TRBV5-1 and TRBJ2-5; D may be TRBD1 (6 bases). The CDR3 runs 15 residues. V lost 3 bases to trimming and J lost 3 bases, with 15 bases between them. The germline CDR1 and CDR2 sequences are SGHRS and YFSETQ. The CDR3 bases are TGCGCCAGCAGCTGGGGGACACGCTCAGAAGAGACCCAGTACTTC. Translation gives CASSWGTRSEETQYF.

Notes on this clone: Other DNA sequences in this sample translate to the same CDR3. This CDR3 reads CASSLSPNTEAFF. The CDR3 nucleotides are TGTGCCAGCAGTTTATCTCCTAACACTGAAGCTTTCTTT. The genes are TRBV27 and TRBJ1-1, with D hard to call. The V gene's germline CDR1 is MNHEY and CDR2 SMNVEV (reference sequence). V lost 0 bases and J 2 bases, leaving 4 bases between the germline ends. This CDR3 is 13 amino acids long.

The chain couples TRBV11-2 to TRBJ1-1; D gene ambiguous. CDR3 length: 14 residues. The V gene's germline CDR1 is SGHAT and CDR2 FQNNGV. V was shortened by 5 bases and J by 1 base, with 11 bases between the two germline ends. The CDR3 nucleotides read TGTGCCAGCAGCCCGAGGCGACAGAACACTGAAGCTTTCTTT. Protein product: CASSPRRQNTEAFF.

This clone was observed a single time. The V and J genes are TRBV5-1 and TRBJ2-5; no clear D gene. From germline, CDR1 is SGHRS and CDR2 YFSETQ. The CDR3 consists of 15 residues. Trimming removed 1 base from V and 2 bases from J, with 12 bases in between. CDR3 residues: CASSLLSRAQETQYF. As DNA, the CDR3 is TGCGCCAGCAGCTTGCTAAGTCGGGCGCAAGAGACCCAGTACTTC. Using reference TRBV5-1 and TRBJ2-5 for the parts outside the CDR3, the full variable domain is KAGVTQTPRYLIKTRGQQVTLSCSPISGHRSVSWYQQTPGQGLQFLFEYFSETQRNKGNFPGRFSGRQFSNSRSEMNVSTLELGDSALYLCASSLLSRAQETQYFGPGTRLLVL.

The chain employs TRBV28 and TRBJ2-3; 10 bases are shared with TRBD2. J was trimmed by 3 bases and V by 6 bases; bases with no gene match: 15. Germline V CDR1 and CDR2: MDHEN, SYDVKM. This CDR3 comprises 18 residues. CDR3 sequence reads: CASSLHFMTSGWTDTQYF. The CDR3 DNA reads as TGTGCCAGCAGCCTACATTTTATGACTAGCGGGTGGACAGATACGCAGTATTTT.

CDR3: CASSPQGDYGYTF. For the CDR3, the DNA is TGTGCCAGCAGTCCACAGGGGGACTATGGCTACACCTTC. This chain uses TRBV7-2 with TRBJ1-2; TRBD1 aligns across 8 bases. Germline loops: CDR1 SGHTA, CDR2 FQGNSA. The ends lost 6 bases at V and 3 bases at J; junction bases unmatched: 3. CDR3 length: 13 amino acids.